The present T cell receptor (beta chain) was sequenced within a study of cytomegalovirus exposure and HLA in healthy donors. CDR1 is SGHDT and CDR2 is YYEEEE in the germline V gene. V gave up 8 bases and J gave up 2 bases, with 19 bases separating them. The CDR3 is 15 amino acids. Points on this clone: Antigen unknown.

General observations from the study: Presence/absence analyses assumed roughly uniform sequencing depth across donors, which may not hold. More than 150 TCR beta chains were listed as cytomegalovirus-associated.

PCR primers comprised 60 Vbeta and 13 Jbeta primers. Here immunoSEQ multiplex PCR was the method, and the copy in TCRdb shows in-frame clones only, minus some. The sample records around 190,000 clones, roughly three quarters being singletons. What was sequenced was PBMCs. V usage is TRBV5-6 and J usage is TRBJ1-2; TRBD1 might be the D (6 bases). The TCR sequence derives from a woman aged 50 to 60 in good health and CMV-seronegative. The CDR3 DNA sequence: TGTGCCAGTATCGGACAGCTTGTTCTCAACTATGGCTACACCTTC. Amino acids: CASIGQLVLNYGYTF. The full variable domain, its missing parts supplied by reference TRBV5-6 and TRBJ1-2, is DAGVTQSPTHLIKTRGQQVTLRCSPKSGHDTVSWYQQALGQGPQFIFQYYEEEERQRGNFPDRFSGHQFPNYSSELNVNALLLGDSALYLCASIGQLVLNYGYTFGSGTRLTVV.